This T cell receptor beta chain was identified during a study of PD-1 blockade in classical Hodgkin lymphoma. Study details: Treatment was intravenous nivolumab, 3 mg/kg every 2 weeks, until progression. Broader study findings: Before treatment, TCR diversity in newly diagnosed patients was reportedly lower than in healthy donors.

The CDR3 runs 14 residues. Per germline, CDR1 SGHDT and CDR2 YYEEEE. The trim removed 6 bases at V and 6 bases at J, leaving 9 bases unmatched. In the case of this clone: Antigen: not known.

This table comes from immunoSEQ multiplex PCR, and its TCRdb copy is limited to in-frame clones, with some not included. The sample yields some 38,000 clones, roughly four fifths seen once. All patients relapsed after autologous stem cell transplantation, and brentuximab vedotin exposure varied. This sequence was found in a human donor with classical Hodgkin lymphoma. The chain has TRBV5-6 and TRBJ2-7; 10 positions agree with TRBD1. Sequencing used peripheral blood mononuclear cells (PBMCs), obtained at baseline. CDR3 bases: TGTGCCAGCACCCTCGACAGGGGGCTGATCGAGCAGTACTTC. Amino acid sequence: CASTLDRGLIEQYF.